This entry lists 8 T cell receptor beta chains sequenced from one sample in a study of CD8 T cells in ankylosing spondylitis. No antigen has been assigned to these receptors. TCRdb analysed the 5' RACE reads with MiXCR anew, one entry per CDR3 protein. This table holds hundreds of thousands of distinct CDR3 sequences, 25% to 30% found once. Whole-study findings and limits: Seemingly characteristic of ankylosing spondylitis blood was a TCR beta motif consisting of roughly 8 highly homologous variants.

The sample consisted of blood, either unsorted or a sorted T cell fraction (not recorded which). Every receptor here comes from a male donor with ankylosing spondylitis.

This clonotype has more than one count but fewer than ten. The J gene is TRBJ2-1, the V gene TRBV5-1; 8 nucleotides agree with TRBD1. The J segment lost 6 bases and the V segment lost 4 bases, leaving 6 bases of the junction unmatched. Germline CDR1 and CDR2: SGHRS and YFSETQ. The CDR3 loop spans 14 amino acids. The DNA of the CDR3 is TGCGCCAGCAGCGGTGGACAGGGTGGCAATGAGCAGTTCTTC. The encoded protein is CASSGGQGGNEQFF.

The CDR3 DNA reads TGTGCCAGCAGTGAAGGGAGAGACAGCTACTATGGCTACACCTTC. Encoded protein: CASSEGRDSYYGYTF. This rearrangement joins TRBV2 to TRBJ1-2, with D maybe TRBD1 (5 bases). This CDR3 is 15 amino acids long. Germline V gives CDR1 SNHLY, CDR2 FYNNEI. The V end was cut by 1 base, the J end by 3 bases, with 12 bases between.

This clonotype was counted a few times. The chain couples TRBV7-2 to TRBJ2-1; the match to TRBD2 covers 7 bases. CDR3 length equals 15 residues. Germline V gives CDR1 SGHTA, CDR2 FQGNSA. J gave up 9 bases and V 5 bases, and 13 bases lay outside the gene matches. The DNA for the CDR3 is TGTGCCAGCAGCCGGGGGGTTGTTAGGGCTGGTGAGCAGTTCTTC. This sequence encodes CASSRGVVRAGEQFF.

V is TRBV6-1 and J is TRBJ2-7; tentatively, D is TRBD2 (5 bases). The germline CDR1 and CDR2 sequences are MNHNS and SASEGT. The CDR3 extends over 13 amino acids. The V end was cut by 5 bases, the J end by 4 bases, with 12 bases between. Here the CDR3 reads CASSLAGIYEQYF. The CDR3 DNA sequence: TGTGCCAGCAGTCTTGCGGGCATTTACGAGCAGTACTTC.

This clonotype has only a few counts. The chain recombines TRBV2 with TRBJ2-4, with 8 positions matching TRBD2. CDR1 and CDR2 from the germline V gene are SNHLY and FYNNEI. This CDR3 contains 18 residues. J lost 1 base, V lost 2 bases, and 10 bases had no gene match. The CDR3 loop is CASSETGGDHGAKNIQYF. DNA of the CDR3: TGTGCCAGCAGTGAAACGGGGGGGGATCACGGTGCCAAAAACATTCAGTACTTC.

This clonotype is a singleton in its sample. The rearrangement joins TRBV23-1 to TRBJ1-2, with unresolved D. TRBV23-1 is designated an ORF whose function remains uncertain. Deletions cut 5 bases from V and 6 bases from J, with 16 bases between. The CDR3 sequence is 14 residues long. As DNA, the CDR3 is TGCGCCAGCAGTGCTGTCTGGCCAACCGATGGCTACACCTTC. It codes for CASSAVWPTDGYTF.

CDR3 sequence: CASRGTGNRAEAFF. The CDR3 nucleotides are TGTGCCAGCAGGGGGACAGGGAATAGAGCTGAAGCTTTCTTT. The chain combines TRBV2 with TRBJ1-1; 9 bases match TRBD1. This CDR3 is built from 14 residues. J gave up 6 bases and V 6 bases, and 8 bases lay outside the gene matches. Germline CDR1 and CDR2: SNHLY and FYNNEI. Full variable domain (outside the CDR3, taken from reference TRBV2 and TRBJ1-1): EPEVTQTPSHQVTQMGQEVILRCVPISNHLYFYWYRQILGQKVEFLVSFYNNEISEKSEIFDDQFSVERPDGSNFTLKIRSTKLEDSAMYFCASRGTGNRAEAFFGQGTRLTVV.

V is TRBV7-2 and J is TRBJ1-1; D is perhaps TRBD1 (5 bases). Germline values: CDR1 SGHTA, CDR2 FQGNSA. This CDR3 has 16 residues. Trimming shortened V by 2 bases and J by 5 bases, and 18 bases separated the two germline ends. The chain's CDR3 is CASSLRWTTRGTEAFF. In nucleotides, the CDR3 is TGTGCCAGCAGCTTAAGGTGGACGACCCGGGGGACTGAAGCTTTCTTT. The variable domain in full, completed from reference TRBV7-2 and TRBJ1-1, reads GAGVSQSPSNKVTEKGKDVELRCDPISGHTALYWYRQSLGQGLEFLIYFQGNSAPDKSGLPSDRFSAERTGGSVSTLTIQRTQQEDSAVYLCASSLRWTTRGTEAFFGQGTRLTVV.